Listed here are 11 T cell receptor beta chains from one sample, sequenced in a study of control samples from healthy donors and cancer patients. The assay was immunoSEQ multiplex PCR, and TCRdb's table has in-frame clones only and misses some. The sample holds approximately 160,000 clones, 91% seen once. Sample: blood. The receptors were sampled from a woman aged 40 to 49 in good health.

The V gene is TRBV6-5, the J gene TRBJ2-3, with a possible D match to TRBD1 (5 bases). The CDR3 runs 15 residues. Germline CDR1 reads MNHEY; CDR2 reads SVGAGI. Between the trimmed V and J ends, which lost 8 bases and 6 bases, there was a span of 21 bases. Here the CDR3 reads CASGPGADSGDTQYF. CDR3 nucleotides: TGTGCCAGCGGTCCTGGGGCAGACTCTGGGGATACGCAGTATTTT.

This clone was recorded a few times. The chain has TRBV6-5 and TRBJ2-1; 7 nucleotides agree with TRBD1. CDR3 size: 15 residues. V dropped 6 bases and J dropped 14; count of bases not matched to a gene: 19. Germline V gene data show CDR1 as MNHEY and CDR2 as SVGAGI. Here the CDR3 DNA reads TGTGCCAGCAGACCCCGGAGACTCGACCTTCAGGGGGAGTTCTTC. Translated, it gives CASRPRRLDLQGEFF.

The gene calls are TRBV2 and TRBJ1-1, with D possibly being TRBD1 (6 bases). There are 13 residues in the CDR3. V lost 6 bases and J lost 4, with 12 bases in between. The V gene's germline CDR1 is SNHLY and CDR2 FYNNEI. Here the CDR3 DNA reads TGTGCCAGCAGCAGGGGTCAAAGCACTGAAGCTTTCTTT. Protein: CASSRGQSTEAFF. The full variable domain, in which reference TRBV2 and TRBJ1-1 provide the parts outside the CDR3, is EPEVTQTPSHQVTQMGQEVILRCVPISNHLYFYWYRQILGQKVEFLVSFYNNEISEKSEIFDDQFSVERPDGSNFTLKIRSTKLEDSAMYFCASSRGQSTEAFFGQGTRLTVV.

CDR3 coding DNA: TGTGCCAGTAGTATAGATCAGTTTAAAGGTCGAGTAAACAATGAGCAGTTCTTC. Residues: CASSIDQFKGRVNNEQFF. The chain is built from TRBV19 and TRBJ2-1, with D unresolved. Germline V gene data show CDR1 as LNHDA and CDR2 as SQIVND (reference sequence). Trimming stripped 0 bases from V and 5 bases from J, with 20 bases between. CDR3 length: 18 residues.

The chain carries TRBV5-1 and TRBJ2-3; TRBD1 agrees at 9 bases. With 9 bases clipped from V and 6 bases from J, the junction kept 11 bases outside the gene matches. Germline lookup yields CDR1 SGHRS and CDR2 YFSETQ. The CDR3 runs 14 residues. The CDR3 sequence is CAIRETGGSDTQYF. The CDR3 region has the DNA TGCGCCATCAGGGAGACAGGGGGAAGCGATACGCAGTATTTT. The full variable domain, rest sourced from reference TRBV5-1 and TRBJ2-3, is KAGVTQTPRYLIKTRGQQVTLSCSPISGHRSVSWYQQTPGQGLQFLFEYFSETQRNKGNFPGRFSGRQFSNSRSEMNVSTLELGDSALYLCAIRETGGSDTQYFGPGTRLTVL.

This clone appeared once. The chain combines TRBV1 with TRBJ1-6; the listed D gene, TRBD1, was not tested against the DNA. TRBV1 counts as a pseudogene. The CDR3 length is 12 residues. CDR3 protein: CTSRTGWAPLHF. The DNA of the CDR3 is TGCACCAGCAGGACAGGGTGGGCACCCCTCCACTTT.

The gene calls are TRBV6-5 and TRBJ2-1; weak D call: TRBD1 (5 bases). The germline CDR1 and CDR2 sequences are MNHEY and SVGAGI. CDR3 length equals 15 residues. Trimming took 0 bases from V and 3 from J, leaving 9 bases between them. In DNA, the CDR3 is TGTGCCAGCAGTTACTCGAACAGGATCTACAATGAGCAGTTCTTC. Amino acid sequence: CASSYSNRIYNEQFF.

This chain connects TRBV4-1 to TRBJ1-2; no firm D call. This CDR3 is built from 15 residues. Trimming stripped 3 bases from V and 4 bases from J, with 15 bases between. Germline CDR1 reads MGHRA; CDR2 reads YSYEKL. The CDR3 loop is CASSHPGRPIYGYTF. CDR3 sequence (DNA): TGCGCCAGCAGCCACCCCGGACGACCGATCTATGGCTACACCTTC.

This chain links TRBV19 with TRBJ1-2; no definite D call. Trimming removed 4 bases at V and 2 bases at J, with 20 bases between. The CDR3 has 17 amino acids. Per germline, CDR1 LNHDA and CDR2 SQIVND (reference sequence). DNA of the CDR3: TGTGCCAGTAGTAAAGGTTGGCAGGCCCAATTAAACTATGGCTACACCTTC. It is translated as CASSKGWQAQLNYGYTF. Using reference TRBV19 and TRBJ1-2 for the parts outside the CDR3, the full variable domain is DGGITQSPKYLFRKEGQNVTLSCEQNLNHDAMYWYRQDPGQGLRLIYYSQIVNDFQKGDIAEGYSVSREKKESFPLTVTSAQKNPTAFYLCASSKGWQAQLNYGYTFGSGTRLTVV.

The CDR3 nucleotides read TGTGCCAGCAGTCTTGGACCGACGGGCAATCAGCCCCAGCATTTT. It specifies CASSLGPTGNQPQHF. This rearrangement joins TRBV2 to TRBJ1-5; D remains unclear. CDR3 length: 15 residues. V shed 5 bases and J shed 2 bases, with 13 bases lying between them. The germline CDR1 and CDR2 sequences are SNHLY and FYNNEI.

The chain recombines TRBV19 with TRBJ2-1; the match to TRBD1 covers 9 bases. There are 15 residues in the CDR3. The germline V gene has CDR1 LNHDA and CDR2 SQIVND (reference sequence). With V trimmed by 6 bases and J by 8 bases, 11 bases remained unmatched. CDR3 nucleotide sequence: TGTGCCAGTAGCCTTTGGGACAGGGCCCTAGATGAGCAGTTCTTC. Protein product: CASSLWDRALDEQFF.